One and the same sample provided the 5 T cell receptor beta chains below, sequenced in a study of cytomegalovirus exposure and HLA in healthy donors. The data were produced by immunoSEQ multiplex PCR, yet TCRdb's version contains in-frame clones alone and is incomplete. The table has about 160,000 clones, 75% to 90% seen once. The sample consisted of PBMCs. The receptors come from a woman aged 18-29 years in good health and CMV-seronegative.

J is TRBJ1-1 and V is TRBV7-9; maybe TRBD1 (5 bases). CDR3 size: 13 residues. Germline-derived CDR1 and CDR2 are SEHNR and FQNEAQ (reference sequence). V was cut by 5 bases and J by 3 bases, with 10 bases left in between. CDR3 coding DNA: TGTGCCAGCAGCACTATAGGGGACACTGAAGCTTTCTTT. Protein: CASSTIGDTEAFF.

The chain couples TRBV6-5 to TRBJ1-1, with D possibly matching TRBD1 (6 bases). The CDR3 extends over 14 amino acids. Germline CDR1 is MNHEY and CDR2 is SVGAGI. The V end lost 3 bases, the J end lost 5 bases, and 13 bases lay between the germline ends. The CDR3 loop reads CASSYEGGRTEAFF. The CDR3 DNA follows: TGTGCCAGCAGTTATGAGGGGGGGCGGACTGAAGCTTTCTTT.

The CDR3 sequence: CASRTAGGNQPQHF. CDR3 nucleotides: TGTGCCAGCAGGACTGCAGGGGGGAATCAGCCCCAGCATTTT. The V call is TRBV6-5, the J call TRBJ1-5, with 7 bases that match TRBD1. V trimming: 6 bases; J trimming: 4 bases; junction bases outside the gene matches: 6. Germline V CDR1 and CDR2: MNHEY, SVGAGI. The length of the CDR3 is 14 residues.

The chain is built from TRBV5-1 and TRBJ2-5; TRBD1 is a possible D gene (5 bases). The CDR3 is 13 amino acids. The V end lost 8 bases, the J end lost 1 base, and 12 bases lay between the germline ends. CDR1 is SGHRS and CDR2 is YFSETQ in the germline V gene. Here the CDR3 reads CASRGVVQETQYF. CDR3 sequence (DNA): TGCGCCAGTAGGGGTGTCGTCCAAGAGACCCAGTACTTC. The full variable domain, rest sourced from reference TRBV5-1 and TRBJ2-5, is KAGVTQTPRYLIKTRGQQVTLSCSPISGHRSVSWYQQTPGQGLQFLFEYFSETQRNKGNFPGRFSGRQFSNSRSEMNVSTLELGDSALYLCASRGVVQETQYFGPGTRLLVL.

The chain links TRBV10-3 to TRBJ1-1; tentatively, D is TRBD1 (5 bases). The CDR3 spans 12 residues. Trimming took off 6 bases at V and 8 bases at J, with 13 bases between the two ends. Germline V gene lookup returns CDR1 ENHRY and CDR2 SYGVKD. CDR3 sequence: CAIRQEPAEAFF. CDR3 in DNA: TGTGCCATCAGACAGGAACCGGCGGAAGCTTTCTTT.